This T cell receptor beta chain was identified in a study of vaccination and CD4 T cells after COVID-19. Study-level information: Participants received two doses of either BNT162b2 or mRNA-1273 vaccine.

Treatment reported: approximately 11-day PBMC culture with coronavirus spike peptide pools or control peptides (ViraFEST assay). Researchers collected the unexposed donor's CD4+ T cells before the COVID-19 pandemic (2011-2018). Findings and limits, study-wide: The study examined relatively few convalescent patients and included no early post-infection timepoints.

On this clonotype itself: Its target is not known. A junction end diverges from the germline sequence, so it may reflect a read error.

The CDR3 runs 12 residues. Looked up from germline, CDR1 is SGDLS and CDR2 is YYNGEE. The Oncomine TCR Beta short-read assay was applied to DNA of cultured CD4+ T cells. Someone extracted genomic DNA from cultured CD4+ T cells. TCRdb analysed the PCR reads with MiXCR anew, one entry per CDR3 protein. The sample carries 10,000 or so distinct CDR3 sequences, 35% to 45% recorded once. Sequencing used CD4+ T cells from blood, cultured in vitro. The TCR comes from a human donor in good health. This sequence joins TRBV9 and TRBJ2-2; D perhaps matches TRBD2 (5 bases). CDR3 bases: TGTACCAGCACTAGAGACACCGGGGAGCTGTTTTTT. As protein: CTSTRDTGELFF.